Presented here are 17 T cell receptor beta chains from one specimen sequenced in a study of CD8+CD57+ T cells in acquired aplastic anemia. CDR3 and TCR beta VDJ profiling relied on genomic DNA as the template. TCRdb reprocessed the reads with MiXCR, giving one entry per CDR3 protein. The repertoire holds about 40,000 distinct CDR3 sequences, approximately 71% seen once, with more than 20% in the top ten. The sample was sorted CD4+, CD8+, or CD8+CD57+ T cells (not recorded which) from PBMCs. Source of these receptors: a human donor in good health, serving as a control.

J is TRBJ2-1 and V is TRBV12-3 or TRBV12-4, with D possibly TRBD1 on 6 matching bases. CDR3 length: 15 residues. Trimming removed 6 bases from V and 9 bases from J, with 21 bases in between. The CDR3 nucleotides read TGTGCCAGCAGGCCACCTGTGGCTGGGGGCAGTGAGCAGTTCTTC. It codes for CASRPPVAGGSEQFF.

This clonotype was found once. The chain's CDR3 is CASSMGTSNQPQHF. The DNA for the CDR3 is TGTGCCAGTAGTATGGGGACTTCTAATCAGCCCCAGCATTTT. This chain uses TRBV19 with TRBJ1-5; TRBD1 is a possible D gene (5 bases). The CDR3 is made up of 14 amino acids. The germline V gene has CDR1 LNHDA and CDR2 SQIVND (reference sequence). V lost 3 bases and J lost 4, with 10 bases in between.

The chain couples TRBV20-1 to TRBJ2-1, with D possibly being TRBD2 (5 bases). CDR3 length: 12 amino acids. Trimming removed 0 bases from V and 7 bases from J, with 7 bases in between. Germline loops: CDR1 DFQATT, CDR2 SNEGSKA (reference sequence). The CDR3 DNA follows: TGCAGTGCTAGAGATGAGCGGAATGAGCAGTTCTTC. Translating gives CSARDERNEQFF.

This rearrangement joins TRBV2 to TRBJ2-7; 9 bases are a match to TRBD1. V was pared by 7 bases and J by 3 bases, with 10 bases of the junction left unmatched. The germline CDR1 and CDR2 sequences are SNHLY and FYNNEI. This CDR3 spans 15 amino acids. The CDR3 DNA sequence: TGTGCCAGCAAGGCTGGGGGACAGGGCTACTACGAGCAGTACTTC. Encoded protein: CASKAGGQGYYEQYF.

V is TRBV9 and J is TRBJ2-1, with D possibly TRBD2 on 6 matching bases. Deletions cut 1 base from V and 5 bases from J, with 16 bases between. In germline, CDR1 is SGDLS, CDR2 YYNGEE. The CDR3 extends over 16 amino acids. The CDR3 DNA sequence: TGTGCCAGCAGCGTAACGGACGGGAGATACGACAATGAGCAGTTCTTC. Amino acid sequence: CASSVTDGRYDNEQFF.

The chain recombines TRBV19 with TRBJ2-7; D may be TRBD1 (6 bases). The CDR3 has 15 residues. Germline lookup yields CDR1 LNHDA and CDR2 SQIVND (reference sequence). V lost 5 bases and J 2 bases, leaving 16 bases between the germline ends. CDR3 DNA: TGTGCCAGTAGTGAAATTCCGAGACAGGCCTACGAGCAGTACTTC. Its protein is CASSEIPRQAYEQYF.

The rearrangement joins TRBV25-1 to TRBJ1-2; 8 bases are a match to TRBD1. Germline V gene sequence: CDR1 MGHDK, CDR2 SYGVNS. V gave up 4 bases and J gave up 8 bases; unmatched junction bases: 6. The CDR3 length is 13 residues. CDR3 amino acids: CASSGGTGRGYTF. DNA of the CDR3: TGTGCCAGCAGTGGGGGGACAGGACGGGGCTACACCTTC.

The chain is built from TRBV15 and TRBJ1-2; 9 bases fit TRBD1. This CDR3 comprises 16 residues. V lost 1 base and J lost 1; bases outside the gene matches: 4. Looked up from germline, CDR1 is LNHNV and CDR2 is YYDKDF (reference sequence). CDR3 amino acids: CATSRGGQGGNYGYTF. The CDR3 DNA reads TGTGCCACCAGCAGAGGGGGACAGGGCGGTAACTATGGCTACACCTTC.

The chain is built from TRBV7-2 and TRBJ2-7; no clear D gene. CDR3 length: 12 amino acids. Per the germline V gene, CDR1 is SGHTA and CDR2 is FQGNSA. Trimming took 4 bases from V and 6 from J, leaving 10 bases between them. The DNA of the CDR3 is TGTGCCAGCAGCTCTCCCGGTGGCGAGCAGTACTTC. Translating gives CASSSPGGEQYF.

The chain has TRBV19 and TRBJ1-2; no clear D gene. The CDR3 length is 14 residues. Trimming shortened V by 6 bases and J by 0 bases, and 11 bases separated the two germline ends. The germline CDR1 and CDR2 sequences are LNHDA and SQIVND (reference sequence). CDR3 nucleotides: TGTGCCAGTAGCGAAGCAGGTTCTAACTATGGCTACACCTTC. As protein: CASSEAGSNYGYTF.

CDR3 amino acids: CSVDWGSKAQETQYF. CDR3 DNA sequence: TGCAGCGTTGACTGGGGGTCCAAGGCCCAAGAGACCCAGTACTTC. The chain combines TRBV29-1 with TRBJ2-5; possibly TRBD1 or TRBD2 for D (5 bases each). The length of the CDR3 is 15 residues. V shed 3 bases and J shed 1 base, with 15 bases lying between them. Germline loops: CDR1 SQVTM, CDR2 ANQGSEA.

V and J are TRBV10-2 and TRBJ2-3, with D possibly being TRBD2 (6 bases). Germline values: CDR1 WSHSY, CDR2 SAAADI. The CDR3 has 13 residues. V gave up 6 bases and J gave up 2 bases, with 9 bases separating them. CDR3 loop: CASRGTVTDTQYF. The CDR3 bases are TGCGCCAGCAGGGGGACTGTCACAGATACGCAGTATTTT.

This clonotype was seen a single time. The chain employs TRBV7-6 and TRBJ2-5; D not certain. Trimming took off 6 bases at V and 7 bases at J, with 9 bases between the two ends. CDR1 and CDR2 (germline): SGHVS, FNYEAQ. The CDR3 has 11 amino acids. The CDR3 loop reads CASSSRGTQYF. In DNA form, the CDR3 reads TGTGCCAGCAGTTCTCGAGGGACCCAGTACTTC.

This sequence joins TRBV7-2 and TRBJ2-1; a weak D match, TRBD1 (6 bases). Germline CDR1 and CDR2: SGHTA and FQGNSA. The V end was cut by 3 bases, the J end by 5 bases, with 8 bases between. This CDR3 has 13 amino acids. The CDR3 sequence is CASSFNRDNEQFF. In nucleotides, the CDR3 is TGTGCCAGCAGCTTCAACAGGGACAATGAGCAGTTCTTC.

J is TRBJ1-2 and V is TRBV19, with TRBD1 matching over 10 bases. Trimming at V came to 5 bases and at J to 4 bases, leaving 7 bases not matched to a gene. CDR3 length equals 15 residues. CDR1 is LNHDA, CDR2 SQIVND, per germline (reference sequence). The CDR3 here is CASSEPGQGFYGYTF. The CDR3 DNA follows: TGTGCCAGTAGTGAGCCGGGACAGGGGTTCTATGGCTACACCTTC.

The CDR3 DNA sequence: TGTGCCAGCAGCTTAGGACCCCCCAGGGATCTAAGTTCCTATAATTCACCCCTCCACTTT. It codes for CASSLGPPRDLSSYNSPLHF. The V gene is TRBV7-6, the J gene TRBJ1-6, with a tentative D call TRBD1 (5 bases). This CDR3 has 20 residues. V lost 1 base to trimming and J lost 1 base, with 20 bases between them. Per germline, CDR1 SGHVS and CDR2 FNYEAQ.

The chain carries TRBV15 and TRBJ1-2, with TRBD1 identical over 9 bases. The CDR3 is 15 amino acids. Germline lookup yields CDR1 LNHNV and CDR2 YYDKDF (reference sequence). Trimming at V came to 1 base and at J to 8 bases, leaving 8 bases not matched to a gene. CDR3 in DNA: TGTGCCACCAGCAGAGCGGGGACAGGGTTCCGCGGCTACACCTTC. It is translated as CATSRAGTGFRGYTF.